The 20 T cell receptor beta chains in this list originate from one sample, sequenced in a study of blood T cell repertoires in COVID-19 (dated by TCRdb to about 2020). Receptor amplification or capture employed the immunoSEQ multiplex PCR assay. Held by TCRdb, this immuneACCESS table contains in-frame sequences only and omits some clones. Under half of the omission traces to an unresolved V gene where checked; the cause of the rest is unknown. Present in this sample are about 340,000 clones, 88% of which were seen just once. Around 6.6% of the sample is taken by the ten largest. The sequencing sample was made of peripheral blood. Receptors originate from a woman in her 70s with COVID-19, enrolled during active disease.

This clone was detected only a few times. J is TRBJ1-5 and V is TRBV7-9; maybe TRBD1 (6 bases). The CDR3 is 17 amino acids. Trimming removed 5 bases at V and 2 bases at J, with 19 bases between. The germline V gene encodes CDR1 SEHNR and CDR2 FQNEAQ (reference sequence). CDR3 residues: CASSATTLRQGNQPQHF. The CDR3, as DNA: TGTGCCAGCAGCGCCACCACTCTAAGACAGGGCAATCAGCCCCAGCATTTT.

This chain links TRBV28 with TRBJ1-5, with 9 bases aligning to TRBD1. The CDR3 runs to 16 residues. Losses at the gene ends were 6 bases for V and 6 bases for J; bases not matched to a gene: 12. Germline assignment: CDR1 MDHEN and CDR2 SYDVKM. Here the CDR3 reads CASSGILGQGRQPQHF. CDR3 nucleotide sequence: TGTGCCAGCAGCGGGATTTTGGGACAGGGTCGTCAGCCCCAGCATTTT.

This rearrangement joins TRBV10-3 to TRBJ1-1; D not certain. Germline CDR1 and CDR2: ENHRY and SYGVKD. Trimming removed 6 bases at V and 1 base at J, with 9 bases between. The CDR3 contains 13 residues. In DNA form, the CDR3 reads TGTGCCATCAGCCGGGAGGCGAACACTGAAGCTTTCTTT. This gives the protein CAISREANTEAFF.

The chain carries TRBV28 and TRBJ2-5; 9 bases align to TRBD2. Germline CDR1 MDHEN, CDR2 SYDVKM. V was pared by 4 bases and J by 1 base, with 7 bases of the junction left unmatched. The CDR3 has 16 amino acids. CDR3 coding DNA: TGTGCCAGCAGTTCCCTACTAGCGGGCCTCCAAGAGACCCAGTACTTC. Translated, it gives CASSSLLAGLQETQYF.

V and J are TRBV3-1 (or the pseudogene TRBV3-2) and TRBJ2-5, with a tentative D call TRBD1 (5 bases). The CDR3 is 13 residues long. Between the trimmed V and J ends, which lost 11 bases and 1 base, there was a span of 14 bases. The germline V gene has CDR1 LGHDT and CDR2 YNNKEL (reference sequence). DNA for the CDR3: TGTGCCGCGGCAAGGGGTATCCAAGAGACCCAGTACTTC. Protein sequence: CAAARGIQETQYF.

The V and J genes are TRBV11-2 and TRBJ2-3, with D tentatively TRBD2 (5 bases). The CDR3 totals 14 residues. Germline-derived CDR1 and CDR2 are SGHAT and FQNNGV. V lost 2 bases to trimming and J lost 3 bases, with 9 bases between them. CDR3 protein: CASSLSGRTDTQYF. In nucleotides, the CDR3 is TGTGCCAGCAGCTTAAGCGGTAGAACAGATACGCAGTATTTT. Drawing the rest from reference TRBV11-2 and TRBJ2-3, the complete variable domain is EAGVAQSPRYKIIEKRQSVAFWCNPISGHATLYWYQQILGQGPKLLIQFQNNGVVDDSQLPKDRFSAERLKGVDSTLKIQPAKLEDSAVYLCASSLSGRTDTQYFGPGTRLTVL.

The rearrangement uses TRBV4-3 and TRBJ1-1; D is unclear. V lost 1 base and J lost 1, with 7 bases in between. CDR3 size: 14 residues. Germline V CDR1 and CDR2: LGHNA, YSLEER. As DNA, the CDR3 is TGCGCCAGCAGCCAAGCAGAGGAGAACACTGAAGCTTTCTTT. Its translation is CASSQAEENTEAFF.

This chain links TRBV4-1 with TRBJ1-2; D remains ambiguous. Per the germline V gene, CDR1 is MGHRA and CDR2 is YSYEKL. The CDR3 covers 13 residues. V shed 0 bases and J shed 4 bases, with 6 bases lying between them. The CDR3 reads CASSQDAVYGYTF. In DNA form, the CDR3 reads TGCGCCAGCAGCCAAGATGCGGTCTATGGCTACACCTTC.

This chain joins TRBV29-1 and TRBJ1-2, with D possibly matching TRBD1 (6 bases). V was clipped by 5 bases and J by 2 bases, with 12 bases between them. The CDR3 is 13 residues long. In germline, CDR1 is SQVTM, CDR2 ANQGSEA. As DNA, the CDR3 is TGCAGCGTTATAGGGGGGGCGAACTATGGCTACACCTTC. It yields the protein CSVIGGANYGYTF.

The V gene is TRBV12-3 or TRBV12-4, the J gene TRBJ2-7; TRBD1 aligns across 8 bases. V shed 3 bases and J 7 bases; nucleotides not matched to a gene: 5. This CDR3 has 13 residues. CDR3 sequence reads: CASSLMTGVEQYF. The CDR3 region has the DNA TGTGCCAGCAGTTTGATGACAGGGGTTGAGCAGTACTTC.

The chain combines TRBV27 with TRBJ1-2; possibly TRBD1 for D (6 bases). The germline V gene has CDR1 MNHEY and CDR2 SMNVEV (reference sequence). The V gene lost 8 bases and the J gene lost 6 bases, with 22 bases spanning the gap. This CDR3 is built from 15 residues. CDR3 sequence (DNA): TGTGCCAGCTGCCGTTTTGGGGGCCTGAGAGATGGCTACACCTTC. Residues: CASCRFGGLRDGYTF.

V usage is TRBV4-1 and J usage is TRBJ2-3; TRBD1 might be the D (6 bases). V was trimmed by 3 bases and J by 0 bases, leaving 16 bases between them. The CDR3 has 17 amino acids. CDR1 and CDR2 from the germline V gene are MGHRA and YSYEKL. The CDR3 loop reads CASSHRGREKSTDTQYF. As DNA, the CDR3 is TGCGCCAGCAGCCACAGGGGCAGGGAAAAGAGCACAGATACGCAGTATTTT.

The CDR3 DNA reads as TGTGCCAGCAGTTTACCCACAGGGACGGGAAACACCATATATTTT. Translating gives CASSLPTGTGNTIYF. V usage is TRBV28 and J usage is TRBJ1-3, with D possibly matching TRBD1 (6 bases). This CDR3 has 15 residues. The V gene lost 2 bases and the J gene lost 4 bases, with 12 bases spanning the gap. Germline V gene data show CDR1 as MDHEN and CDR2 as SYDVKM. The full variable domain, in which reference TRBV28 and TRBJ1-3 provide the parts outside the CDR3, is DVKVTQSSRYLVKRTGEKVFLECVQDMDHENMFWYRQDPGLGLRLIYFSYDVKMKEKGDIPEGYSVSREKKERFSLILESASTNQTSMYLCASSLPTGTGNTIYFGEGSWLTVV.

The CDR3, as DNA: TGCGCCAGCAGCCGCCCTTGGGATGGACAGCCCCGCTCCTACGAGCAGTACTTC. It specifies CASSRPWDGQPRSYEQYF. The rearrangement uses TRBV4-1 and TRBJ2-7; D is possibly TRBD1 (6 bases). V lost 4 bases and J lost 0, with 22 bases in between. Germline V lookup: CDR1 MGHRA, CDR2 YSYEKL. The CDR3 covers 18 residues.

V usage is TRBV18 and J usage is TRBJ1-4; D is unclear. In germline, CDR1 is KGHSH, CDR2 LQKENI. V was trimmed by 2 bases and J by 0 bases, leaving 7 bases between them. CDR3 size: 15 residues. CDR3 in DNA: TGTGCCAGCTCACCAATAGTAGCAACTAATGAAAAACTGTTTTTT. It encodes CASSPIVATNEKLFF.

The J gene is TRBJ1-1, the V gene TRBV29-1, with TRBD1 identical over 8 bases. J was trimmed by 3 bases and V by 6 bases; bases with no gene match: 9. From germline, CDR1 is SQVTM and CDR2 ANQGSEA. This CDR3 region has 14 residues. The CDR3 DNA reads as TGCAGCGTGTTCAGGGGGCCGGTGGACACTGAAGCTTTCTTT. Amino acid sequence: CSVFRGPVDTEAFF.

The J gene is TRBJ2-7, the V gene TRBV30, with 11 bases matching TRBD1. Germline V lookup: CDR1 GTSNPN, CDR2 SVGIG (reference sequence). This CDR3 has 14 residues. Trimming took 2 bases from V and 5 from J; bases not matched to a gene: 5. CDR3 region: CAWSYGTGGNEQYF. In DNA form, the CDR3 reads TGTGCCTGGAGTTACGGGACAGGGGGGAACGAGCAGTACTTC.

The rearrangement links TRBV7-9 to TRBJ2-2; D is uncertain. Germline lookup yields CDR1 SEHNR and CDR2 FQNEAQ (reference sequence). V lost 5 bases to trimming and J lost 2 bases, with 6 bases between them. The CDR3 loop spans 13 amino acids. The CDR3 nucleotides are TGTGCCAGCAGCGTCATTAACACCGGGGAGCTGTTTTTT. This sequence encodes CASSVINTGELFF. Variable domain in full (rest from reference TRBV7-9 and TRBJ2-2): DTGVSQNPRHKITKRGQNVTFRCDPISEHNRLYWYRQTLGQGPEFLTYFQNEAQLEKSRLLSDRFSAERPKGSFSTLEIQRTEQGDSAMYLCASSVINTGELFFGEGSRLTVL.

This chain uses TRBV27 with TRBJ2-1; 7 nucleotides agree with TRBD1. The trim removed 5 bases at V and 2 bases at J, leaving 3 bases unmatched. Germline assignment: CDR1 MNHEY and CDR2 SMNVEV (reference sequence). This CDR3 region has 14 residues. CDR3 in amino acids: CASSRQGAYNEQFF. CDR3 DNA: TGTGCCAGCAGTCGGCAGGGGGCCTACAATGAGCAGTTCTTC.

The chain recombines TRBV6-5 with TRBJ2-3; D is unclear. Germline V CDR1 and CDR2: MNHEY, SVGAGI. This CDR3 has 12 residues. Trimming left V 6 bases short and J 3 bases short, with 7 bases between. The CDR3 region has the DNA TGTGCCAGCAGGGCGAGGACAGATACGCAGTATTTT. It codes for CASRARTDTQYF.